Each of the 25 T cell receptor beta chains below was sequenced from the same sample in a study of graft-versus-host responses after intestinal transplantation. This table comes from immunoSEQ multiplex PCR, and its TCRdb copy is limited to in-frame clones, with some not included. The table includes about 120,000 clones, 95% detected once. No antigen has been identified for these receptors. Here the sequenced sample was unstimulated CD8+ T cells sorted from spleen or lymph node cells, taken before intestinal transplant. These receptors all stem from a human donor who received an intestinal transplant.

Here the CDR3 reads CASSDKDRDSTFYGYTF. The CDR3 DNA follows: TGTGCCAGCAGTGATAAGGACAGGGATTCGACGTTCTATGGCTACACCTTC. The rearrangement uses TRBV25-1 and TRBJ1-2; TRBD1 agrees at 8 bases. Trimming took 3 bases from V and 4 from J; bases not matched to a gene: 13. CDR1 is MGHDK, CDR2 SYGVNS, per germline. CDR3 length: 17 residues.

V gene TRBV29-1 combines with J gene TRBJ2-3; 10 positions match TRBD2. The CDR3 consists of 15 residues. Trimming removed 2 bases from V and 6 bases from J; junction bases left unmatched: 8. Germline V gene data show CDR1 as SQVTM and CDR2 as ANQGSEA. The CDR3 spells CSVEWLAGALDTQYF. CDR3 DNA: TGCAGCGTTGAATGGCTAGCGGGGGCCCTTGATACGCAGTATTTT.

The chain joins TRBV7-3 to TRBJ2-7; 11 bases are shared with TRBD1. The V gene's germline CDR1 is SGHTA and CDR2 FQGTGA. Trimming cost V 5 bases and J 7 bases; bases outside gene matches: 10. The CDR3 is 15 residues long. This chain's CDR3 is CASSPGTGGLEEQYF. The CDR3 DNA follows: TGTGCCAGCAGCCCCGGGACAGGGGGATTGGAGGAGCAGTACTTC.

V is TRBV10-2 and J is TRBJ2-3; a weak D match, TRBD1 (5 bases). CDR3 length equals 13 residues. Trimming shortened V by 4 bases and J by 2 bases, and 7 bases separated the two germline ends. Germline CDR1 WSHSY, CDR2 SAAADI. The CDR3 nucleotides are TGCGCCAGCAGTGGGGGCCCCACAGATACGCAGTATTTT. Amino acid sequence: CASSGGPTDTQYF.

The J gene is TRBJ2-5, the V gene TRBV6-5, with D possibly being TRBD2 (6 bases). Trimming took off 0 bases at V and 1 base at J, with 9 bases between the two ends. This CDR3 spans 15 amino acids. The germline V gene encodes CDR1 MNHEY and CDR2 SVGAGI. CDR3 in DNA: TGTGCCAGCAGTTACTCGATGACTAGCCAAGAGACCCAGTACTTC. The encoded protein is CASSYSMTSQETQYF.

The V gene is TRBV2, the J gene TRBJ2-4, with 7 nucleotides matching TRBD1. The CDR3 is 14 residues long. Germline V lookup: CDR1 SNHLY, CDR2 FYNNEI. The J segment lost 3 bases and the V segment lost 6 bases, leaving 5 bases of the junction unmatched. The CDR3 bases are TGTGCCAGCAGAGGACAGGCCGACAAAAACATTCAGTACTTC. Translation: CASRGQADKNIQYF.

The J gene is TRBJ1-1, the V gene TRBV28; unclear D gene. Trimming pared 7 bases from V and 6 bases from J, leaving 15 bases between. Germline V CDR1 and CDR2: MDHEN, SYDVKM. The CDR3 contains 13 residues. Here the CDR3 reads CASTPPVGAEAFF. CDR3 bases: TGTGCCAGCACCCCTCCGGTTGGGGCTGAAGCTTTCTTT.

This clone was counted a few times. Other DNA sequences in this sample translate to the same CDR3. The chain couples TRBV9 to TRBJ1-1; no clear D. CDR3 size: 12 residues. Trimming removed 0 bases at V and 4 bases at J, with 4 bases between. Germline V gene sequence: CDR1 SGDLS, CDR2 YYNGEE. The CDR3 loop reads CASSVGGTEAFF. The CDR3 DNA is TGTGCCAGCAGCGTAGGTGGCACTGAAGCTTTCTTT.

V gene TRBV9 combines with J gene TRBJ2-3; TRBD2 aligns across 11 bases. The CDR3 spans 17 residues. Germline trimming cut 1 base from V and 3 bases from J; bases unmatched to any gene: 7. CDR1 is SGDLS and CDR2 is YYNGEE in the germline V gene. Written as DNA, the CDR3 is TGTGCCAGCAGCGTACGTGTCCTAGCGGGAGGTACAGATACGCAGTATTTT. Translating it yields CASSVRVLAGGTDTQYF.

This sequence joins TRBV28 and TRBJ1-2, with D possibly matching TRBD1 (6 bases). The CDR3 spans 12 residues. V lost 8 bases and J lost 8, with 15 bases in between. Per germline, CDR1 MDHEN and CDR2 SYDVKM. The CDR3 here is CASGEGGWGYTF. CDR3 DNA sequence: TGTGCCAGCGGCGAAGGGGGGTGGGGCTACACCTTC.

The chain employs TRBV21-1 and TRBJ2-3; TRBD2, the table's D call, lacks a check against the DNA. TRBV21-1 is termed a pseudogene. The CDR3 runs 14 residues. CDR3 DNA: TGTGCCAGCAATTGCGGGAGGGAGGCAGATACGCAGTATTTT. Its translation is CASNCGREADTQYF.

The chain combines TRBV28 with TRBJ1-5, with D uncertain. The V end was cut by 4 bases, the J end by 7 bases, with 5 bases between. Germline assignment: CDR1 MDHEN and CDR2 SYDVKM. The CDR3 is 11 amino acids. CDR3 in amino acids: CASSSGQPQHF. DNA of the CDR3: TGTGCCAGCAGTTCAGGACAGCCCCAGCATTTT.

DNA for the CDR3: TGTGCCAGCAGAGGAGGGGTAAGCTATGGCTACACCTTC. Translated, it gives CASRGGVSYGYTF. The J gene is TRBJ1-2, the V gene TRBV27; maybe TRBD1 (5 bases). Germline V gene sequence: CDR1 MNHEY, CDR2 SMNVEV (reference sequence). The CDR3 extends over 13 amino acids. Trimming shortened V by 6 bases and J by 4 bases, and 12 bases separated the two germline ends.

In its sample, this clone was seen a few times. One end of the junction fails to match germline, which may point to a read error. The same CDR3 can be traced to other DNA sequences in this sample. The rearrangement joins TRBV5-3 to TRBJ1-1; D gene unclear. TRBV5-3 carries the ORF label, with uncertain function. CDR3 length equals 12 residues. The CDR3 DNA reads TGTGCCAGCAGCTTACGAGGAACTGAAGCTTTCTTT. Its translation: CASSLRGTEAFF.

This chain joins TRBV4-1 and TRBJ1-2; D is unclear. The V gene's germline CDR1 is MGHRA and CDR2 YSYEKL. Trimming cost V 1 base and J 4 bases, with 7 bases left between them. The CDR3 totals 13 residues. As DNA, the CDR3 is TGCGCCAGCAGCCAAGCTCAGAGCTATGGCTACACCTTC. It encodes CASSQAQSYGYTF.

This clone has just one count. V usage is TRBV15 and J usage is TRBJ1-5, with 8 bases lining up with TRBD1. This CDR3 is 15 amino acids long. The V gene end was trimmed by 3 bases and the J gene end by 3 bases; junction bases not matched to a gene: 4. In germline, CDR1 is LNHNV, CDR2 YYDKDF (reference sequence). In nucleotides, the CDR3 is TGTGCCACCAGCAGGGACAGGGTTGTCAATCAGCCCCAGCATTTT. Translated: CATSRDRVVNQPQHF. Combining the CDR3 with reference TRBV15 and TRBJ1-5 gives the whole variable domain DAMVIQNPRYQVTQFGKPVTLSCSQTLNHNVMYWYQQKSSQAPKLLFHYYDKDFNNEADTPDNFQSRRPNTSFCFLDIRSPGLGDTAMYLCATSRDRVVNQPQHFGDGTRLSIL.

V is TRBV6-5 and J is TRBJ1-4; 10 nucleotides match TRBD1. The CDR3 is 14 amino acids. From germline, CDR1 is MNHEY and CDR2 SVGAGI. Unmatched junction bases numbered 5, after V lost 6 bases and J lost 7 bases. For the CDR3, the DNA is TGTGCCAGCAGCGAGGGACAGGGGAGTGAAAAACTGTTTTTT. Encoded protein: CASSEGQGSEKLFF.

The CDR3 DNA sequence: TGTGCCAGCAGCCAAAATGTGCTAGCGCGGTACAATGAGCAGTTCTTC. Its translation is CASSQNVLARYNEQFF. The chain is built from TRBV7-2 and TRBJ2-1, with a weak D call TRBD2 (6 bases). V lost 5 bases and J 4 bases, leaving 18 bases between the germline ends. CDR1 is SGHTA, CDR2 FQGNSA, per germline. This CDR3 spans 16 amino acids.

This rearrangement joins TRBV5-8 to TRBJ2-5, with TRBD2 identical over 11 bases. Germline assignment: CDR1 SGHTS and CDR2 YDEGEE. There are 15 residues in the CDR3. Trimming removed 2 bases from V and 1 base from J; junction bases left unmatched: 1. CDR3 sequence (DNA): TGTGCCAGCAGCTTTCTAGCGGGAGGCCAAGAGACCCAGTACTTC. This translates into CASSFLAGGQETQYF.

The genes are TRBV12-5 and TRBJ2-5; tentative D call: TRBD1 (5 bases). The CDR3 length is 13 residues. CDR1 and CDR2 (germline): LGHNT, FRNRAP. Trimming pared 7 bases from V and 5 bases from J, leaving 14 bases between. The CDR3: CASAAPGQETQYF. CDR3 coding DNA: TGTGCTAGTGCGGCTCCAGGGCAGGAGACCCAGTACTTC.

V gene TRBV28 combines with J gene TRBJ2-7; 10 bases fit TRBD2. After removal of 2 bases from V and 4 bases from J, the junction contained 11 bases not matched to a gene. This CDR3 contains 17 residues. The germline V gene has CDR1 MDHEN and CDR2 SYDVKM. The CDR3 nucleotides read TGTGCCAGCAGTTTAGGCGGAGCGGGAGGGTTGAAATACGAGCAGTACTTC. It codes for CASSLGGAGGLKYEQYF.

The chain links TRBV28 to TRBJ1-2; TRBD1 agrees at 9 bases. This CDR3 comprises 16 residues. After removal of 2 bases from V and 5 bases from J, the junction contained 9 bases not matched to a gene. Germline CDR1 MDHEN, CDR2 SYDVKM. In DNA, the CDR3 is TGTGCCAGCAGTTTAGCCCCCAGGACAGGGGAATATGGCTACACCTTC. Amino acids: CASSLAPRTGEYGYTF.

The rearrangement links TRBV5-6 to TRBJ1-4; 7 bases line up with TRBD1. Germline CDR1 reads SGHDT; CDR2 reads YYEEEE. CDR3 length: 14 amino acids. V trimming: 2 bases; J trimming: 6 bases; junction bases outside the gene matches: 4. This chain's CDR3 is CASSFGTAYEKLFF. As DNA, the CDR3 is TGTGCCAGCAGCTTTGGGACAGCCTATGAAAAACTGTTTTTT.

The chain carries TRBV13 and TRBJ1-5, with 8 bases lining up with TRBD1. Germline V lookup: CDR1 PRHDT, CDR2 FYEKMQ (reference sequence). V was pared by 3 bases and J by 2 bases, with 0 bases of the junction left unmatched. The CDR3 totals 14 residues. In DNA, the CDR3 is TGTGCCAGCAGCTTGGGACAGGGCAATCAGCCCCAGCATTTT. Encoded protein: CASSLGQGNQPQHF.

The V call is TRBV10-2, the J call TRBJ1-2, with D hard to call. Trimming took off 4 bases at V and 4 bases at J, with 7 bases between the two ends. The CDR3 has 12 amino acids. Germline values: CDR1 WSHSY, CDR2 SAAADI. This CDR3 is CASSGVGYGYTF. DNA of the CDR3: TGCGCCAGCAGTGGGGTCGGCTATGGCTACACCTTC.